The present T cell receptor (beta chain) was sequenced within a study of siplizumab effects on memory and regulatory T cells. Data came from immunoSEQ multiplex PCR; TCRdb stores just in-frame clones and leaves some out. The data hold 120,000 or so clones, with over 85% observed a single time. The CDR3 extends over 11 amino acids. Trimming stripped 4 bases from V and 3 bases from J, with 7 bases between. Looked up from germline, CDR1 is GTSNPN and CDR2 is SVGIG (reference sequence). The receptor comes from a human donor in good health. Sequenced material: CD4+ T cells sorted from blood. This chain uses TRBV30 with TRBJ2-7, with a possible D match to TRBD2 (5 bases). CDR3 bases: TGTGCCTGGAATCGGGGCTACGAGCAGTACTTC. As protein: CAWNRGYEQYF.